The clone carrying this TCR beta chain has only one observation. What it binds is not known. The time point was: week 35, safety follow-up. Alongside topical imiquimod, each dose of vaccine comprised 300 ug of mutant IDH1 20-mer peptide. Eight vaccine injections were given to patients in weeks 1, 3, 5, 7, 11, 15, 19 and 23. New WHO grade 3 or 4 astrocytomas that were IDH1-mutant and ATRX-lost had been found in donors. These data belong to a study of a mutant IDH1 vaccine in newly diagnosed glioma. Profiled with immunoSEQ multiplex PCR; TCRdb holds only in-frame clones, not every one. The table records 45,000 to 60,000 clones, approximately 90% of them present only once. The receptor was isolated from a woman aged 40 to 50 with glioma. The starting material was PBMCs, obtained from a glioma patient whose treatment included an IDH1 peptide vaccine.

The CDR3: CASSPDTGLLNTEAFF. The DNA for the CDR3 is TGCGCCAGCAGCCCGGATACAGGACTGCTGAACACTGAAGCTTTCTTT. The chain recombines TRBV5-1 with TRBJ1-1, with a possible D match to TRBD1 (5 bases). The V and J ends lost 4 bases and 0 bases respectively, with 16 bases between them. Germline-derived CDR1 and CDR2 are SGHRS and YFSETQ. This CDR3 spans 16 amino acids.